The next 10 T cell receptor beta chains were all read from a single sample in a study of glioma-infiltrating T cells after dendritic cell vaccination. Clones were sequenced by immunoSEQ multiplex PCR, and TCRdb holds only the in-frame ones, with some missing. The table has tens of thousands of clones, over 75% seen once. Time point noted: after dendritic cell vaccination, including at tumor progression/relapse. This specimen consisted of blood, obtained after dendritic cell vaccination. The receptor set was obtained from a human donor with glioblastoma.

The chain combines TRBV5-1 with TRBJ2-2; TRBD1 might be the D (6 bases). V gave up 0 bases and J gave up 0 bases, with 9 bases separating them. CDR3 length: 16 amino acids. The V gene's germline CDR1 is SGHRS and CDR2 YFSETQ. CDR3 in amino acids: CASSLGGHANTGELFF. CDR3 bases: TGCGCCAGCAGCTTGGGGGGGCACGCGAACACCGGGGAGCTGTTTTTT.

This chain joins TRBV5-1 and TRBJ2-2; D ambiguous. This CDR3 comprises 13 residues. The germline V and J ends were trimmed by 3 bases and 1 base, with 4 bases remaining between them. The germline V gene has CDR1 SGHRS and CDR2 YFSETQ. This chain's CDR3 is CASSSGNTGELFF. The CDR3 nucleotides are TGCGCCAGCAGCTCAGGGAACACCGGGGAGCTGTTTTTT.

The V and J genes are TRBV7-7 and TRBJ1-4; 7 positions match TRBD1. This CDR3 comprises 15 residues. V lost 8 bases, J lost 7 bases, and 13 bases stayed unmatched. From germline, CDR1 is SSHAT and CDR2 FNYEAQ (reference sequence). In nucleotides, the CDR3 is TGTGCCAGCTCCACCGGCAGGGGGTATGGTGAAAAACTGTTTTTT. Translated, it gives CASSTGRGYGEKLFF.

J is TRBJ2-3 and V is TRBV5-1, with D hard to call. This CDR3 has 16 residues. Looked up from germline, CDR1 is SGHRS and CDR2 is YFSETQ. The ends were cut back, 0 bases at V and 2 bases at J, with 13 bases in the middle. CDR3 bases: TGCGCCAGCAGCTTGGTTGGCCCCCGACACACAGATACGCAGTATTTT. It encodes CASSLVGPRHTDTQYF.

This clone was counted a few times. This chain uses TRBV7-9 with TRBJ1-3; TRBD1 matches at 8 bases. The V gene's germline CDR1 is SEHNR and CDR2 FQNEAQ (reference sequence). V lost 5 bases to trimming and J lost 5 bases; unmatched junction nucleotides: 11. CDR3 length: 16 residues. CDR3 DNA: TGTGCCAGCAGCACCCTGGACAGGGAGTTTAGAAACACCATATATTTT. This encodes CASSTLDREFRNTIYF.

This clone has more than one count but fewer than ten. The chain is built from TRBV6-5 and TRBJ1-5; TRBD1 matches at 8 bases. The CDR3 sequence is 14 residues long. The V gene's germline CDR1 is MNHEY and CDR2 SVGAGI. The ends lost 4 bases at V and 5 bases at J; junction bases unmatched: 4. The chain's CDR3 is CASSLSTGDQPQHF. CDR3 nucleotide sequence: TGTGCCAGCAGTTTATCGACAGGGGATCAGCCCCAGCATTTT.

To note about this clone: Other DNA sequences within the sample encode an identical CDR3. J is TRBJ2-7 and V is TRBV5-1; 8 bases line up with TRBD1. The germline V gene encodes CDR1 SGHRS and CDR2 YFSETQ. Trimming took 3 bases from V and 3 from J; bases not matched to a gene: 2. This CDR3 comprises 13 residues. CDR3 nucleotide sequence: TGCGCCAGCAGCTCCGGACAGGGCTACGAGCAGTACTTC. Residues: CASSSGQGYEQYF. The variable domain in full, completed from reference TRBV5-1 and TRBJ2-7, reads KAGVTQTPRYLIKTRGQQVTLSCSPISGHRSVSWYQQTPGQGLQFLFEYFSETQRNKGNFPGRFSGRQFSNSRSEMNVSTLELGDSALYLCASSSGQGYEQYFGPGTRLTVT.

The chain has TRBV5-4 and TRBJ1-1; D ambiguous. Germline V gene sequence: CDR1 SGHNT, CDR2 YYREEE (reference sequence). V dropped 4 bases and J dropped 1 base, with 14 bases sitting between them. This CDR3 region has 15 residues. The CDR3, as DNA: TGTGCCAGCAGCCTAGAGGTCGGGAAGAACACTGAAGCTTTCTTT. Translation gives CASSLEVGKNTEAFF. The full variable domain, in which reference TRBV5-4 and TRBJ1-1 provide the parts outside the CDR3, is ETGVTQSPTHLIKTRGQQVTLRCSSQSGHNTVSWYQQALGQGPQFIFQYYREEENGRGNFPPRFSGLQFPNYSSELNVNALELDDSALYLCASSLEVGKNTEAFFGQGTRLTVV.

V usage is TRBV2 and J usage is TRBJ2-3, with 7 positions matching TRBD2. The junction had 7 bases not matched to a gene; V was cut back by 9 bases and J by 4 bases. There are 13 residues in the CDR3. Germline-derived CDR1 and CDR2 are SNHLY and FYNNEI. CDR3 DNA: TGTGCCAGAAGCCCGGGGGGACCAGATACGCAGTATTTT. It codes for CARSPGGPDTQYF. The full variable domain, its missing parts supplied by reference TRBV2 and TRBJ2-3, is EPEVTQTPSHQVTQMGQEVILRCVPISNHLYFYWYRQILGQKVEFLVSFYNNEISEKSEIFDDQFSVERPDGSNFTLKIRSTKLEDSAMYFCARSPGGPDTQYFGPGTRLTVL.

CDR3 loop: CASSLGLAETYEQYV. The CDR3 DNA is TGTGCCAGCAGCTTGGGACTAGCGGAAACATACGAGCAGTACGTC. The chain carries TRBV5-5 and TRBJ2-7; TRBD2 matches at 9 bases. This CDR3 has 15 amino acids. J was trimmed by 4 bases and V by 0 bases; bases with no gene match: 5. Per the germline V gene, CDR1 is SGHKS and CDR2 is YYEKEE (reference sequence).